These 20 T cell receptor beta chains came from one sample sequenced in a study of siplizumab effects on memory and regulatory T cells. Assay used: immunoSEQ multiplex PCR; TCRdb lists only in-frame clones, some missing. The table shows under 130,000 clones, with roughly 91% occurring only once. Sequencing was performed on CD4+ T cells sorted from blood. These receptor sequences come from a human donor in good health.

The CDR3 here is CASSQDRGGNEKLFF. The CDR3 region has the DNA TGCGCCAGCAGCCAAGATCGAGGGGGCAATGAAAAACTGTTTTTT. The chain recombines TRBV4-1 with TRBJ1-4; 7 nucleotides align to TRBD1. The CDR3 has 15 residues. Germline V gene sequence: CDR1 MGHRA, CDR2 YSYEKL. V lost 0 bases and J lost 5; bases outside the gene matches: 3.

The rearrangement links TRBV6-6 to TRBJ2-5; 9 positions agree with TRBD2. V lost 4 bases and J lost 5; bases outside the gene matches: 2. This CDR3 has 13 amino acids. The germline V gene has CDR1 MNHNY and CDR2 SVGAGI (reference sequence). The CDR3 bases are TGTGCCAGCAGTTTTAGCGGGGGTGAGACCCAGTACTTC. Protein: CASSFSGGETQYF.

This clone appeared a single time. The gene calls are TRBV7-9 and TRBJ2-5; 7 bases are shared with TRBD2. Per germline, CDR1 SEHNR and CDR2 FQNEAQ (reference sequence). The CDR3 is made up of 18 amino acids. The V segment lost 5 bases and the J segment 5 bases; nucleotides outside the gene matches: 20. The CDR3 region has the DNA TGTGCCAGCAGCACCCCTCTTGGGCCTAGCGGATCACGGGAGACCCAGTACTTC. This translates into CASSTPLGPSGSRETQYF.

The CDR3, as DNA: TGTGCCAGCAGCGCCGTCGGAGAGACCCAGTACTTC. Translated: CASSAVGETQYF. This chain links TRBV9 with TRBJ2-5; D unresolved. The germline CDR1 and CDR2 sequences are SGDLS and YYNGEE. Trimming removed 3 bases from V and 4 bases from J, with 7 bases in between. This CDR3 comprises 12 residues. The full variable domain, rest sourced from reference TRBV9 and TRBJ2-5, is DSGVTQTPKHLITATGQRVTLRCSPRSGDLSVYWYQQSLDQGLQFLIQYYNGEERAKGNILERFSAQQFPDLHSELNLSSLELGDSALYFCASSAVGETQYFGPGTRLLVL.

This clone has a single count. The chain uses TRBV19 and TRBJ1-1; 7 bases match TRBD1. The CDR3 sequence is 14 residues long. Germline values: CDR1 LNHDA, CDR2 SQIVND (reference sequence). J lost 2 bases, V lost 3 bases, and 3 bases had no gene match. As DNA, the CDR3 is TGTGCCAGTAGTATGGGACAGACTAACACTGAAGCTTTCTTT. This gives the protein CASSMGQTNTEAFF.

V is TRBV5-1 and J is TRBJ1-1; no reliable D call. V lost 2 bases to trimming and J lost 4 bases, with 18 bases between them. In germline, CDR1 is SGHRS, CDR2 YFSETQ. The CDR3 covers 16 residues. CDR3 sequence reads: CASSLSLGLSVTEAFF. DNA of the CDR3: TGCGCCAGCAGCTTATCTCTGGGCCTCTCGGTCACTGAAGCTTTCTTT.

V is TRBV2 and J is TRBJ2-6; D uncertain. In germline, CDR1 is SNHLY, CDR2 FYNNEI. V shed 2 bases and J shed 0 bases, with 8 bases lying between them. CDR3 length: 16 amino acids. The CDR3 loop is CASSELGRSGANVLTF. In nucleotides, the CDR3 is TGTGCCAGCAGTGAACTTGGTCGCTCTGGGGCCAACGTCCTGACTTTC.

The chain couples TRBV14 to TRBJ2-7; a weak D match, TRBD1 (6 bases). This CDR3 is built from 14 residues. Trimming removed 4 bases from V and 4 bases from J, with 14 bases in between. Germline V gene data show CDR1 as SGHDN and CDR2 as FVKESK. CDR3 sequence (DNA): TGTGCCAGCAGCCTTCTAGGGGGTCGGTACGAGCAGTACTTC. It is translated as CASSLLGGRYEQYF.

This rearrangement joins TRBV5-4 to TRBJ1-2; TRBD1 matches at 9 bases. The germline V gene encodes CDR1 SGHNT and CDR2 YYREEE (reference sequence). The CDR3 extends over 14 amino acids. The ends lost 4 bases at V and 8 bases at J; junction bases unmatched: 9. The CDR3 loop reads CASSPSGGQGGYTF. CDR3 coding DNA: TGTGCCAGCAGCCCATCAGGTGGACAGGGGGGCTACACCTTC.

The V gene is TRBV4-1, the J gene TRBJ2-5; D possibly uses TRBD1 or TRBD2 (5 bases each). V lost 1 base to trimming and J lost 1 base, with 7 bases between them. The CDR3 has 14 residues. Per germline, CDR1 MGHRA and CDR2 YSYEKL. CDR3: CASSQVGGQETQYF. The CDR3 DNA sequence: TGCGCCAGCAGCCAAGTTGGGGGCCAAGAGACCCAGTACTTC.

This chain links TRBV7-9 with TRBJ1-1; no reliable D call. Germline V gives CDR1 SEHNR, CDR2 FQNEAQ (reference sequence). The CDR3 is made up of 13 amino acids. The V end was cut by 3 bases, the J end by 3 bases, with 8 bases between. CDR3 residues: CASSFPGYTEAFF. DNA for the CDR3: TGTGCCAGCAGCTTCCCCGGGTACACTGAAGCTTTCTTT.

The V and J genes are TRBV5-1 and TRBJ1-1; D call uncertain. CDR1 is SGHRS and CDR2 is YFSETQ in the germline V gene. The CDR3 loop spans 15 amino acids. Trimming pared 1 base from V and 1 base from J, leaving 11 bases between. The CDR3 region is CASSLIAGKNTEAFF. In nucleotides, the CDR3 is TGCGCCAGCAGCTTGATTGCGGGAAAGAACACTGAAGCTTTCTTT.

The rearrangement links TRBV7-2 to TRBJ2-2; D gene uncertain. Germline V gene data show CDR1 as SGHTA and CDR2 as FQGNSA. With 0 bases removed from V and 5 bases from J, the gap between germline ends came to 19 bases. This CDR3 has 18 residues. In DNA, the CDR3 is TGTGCCAGCAGCTTAGCTAGGCCCCGAAATCTATGGACCGGGGAGCTGTTTTTT. This codes for CASSLARPRNLWTGELFF.

The gene calls are TRBV6-6 and TRBJ1-5, with D unresolved. V lost 8 bases and J 8 bases, leaving 19 bases between the germline ends. This CDR3 contains 14 residues. CDR1 and CDR2 (germline): MNHNY, SVGAGI (reference sequence). The CDR3 is CASGIQTHLEPQHF. The CDR3 region has the DNA TGTGCCAGCGGGATCCAGACACATTTGGAGCCCCAGCATTTT.

The rearrangement links TRBV30 to TRBJ2-3; 8 bases match TRBD2. The CDR3 is made up of 15 amino acids. CDR1 GTSNPN and CDR2 SVGIG come from the germline V gene (reference sequence). Losses at the gene ends were 6 bases for V and 5 bases for J; bases not matched to a gene: 13. The CDR3: CACVLAGLQGDTQYF. The CDR3 region has the DNA TGTGCCTGTGTTTTAGCGGGACTCCAAGGAGATACGCAGTATTTT.

The V and J genes are TRBV28 and TRBJ1-2, with D possibly TRBD1 on 5 matching bases. This CDR3 comprises 13 residues. Trimming left V 6 bases short and J 4 bases short, with 12 bases between. The germline V gene encodes CDR1 MDHEN and CDR2 SYDVKM. CDR3 DNA: TGTGCCAGCAGGCTCCAGGGAAGCTATGGCTACACCTTC. This gives the protein CASRLQGSYGYTF.

The genes are TRBV9 and TRBJ1-3, with 7 bases fitting TRBD1. The germline CDR1 and CDR2 sequences are SGDLS and YYNGEE. Trimming removed 3 bases from V and 0 bases from J; junction bases left unmatched: 3. The CDR3 runs to 15 residues. The CDR3 sequence is CASSATGISGNTIYF. CDR3 sequence (DNA): TGTGCCAGCAGCGCGACAGGGATCTCTGGAAACACCATATATTTT.

The chain recombines TRBV18 with TRBJ1-2; no reliable D call. Trimming cost V 2 bases and J 5 bases, with 21 bases left between them. CDR1 is KGHSH, CDR2 LQKENI, per germline. CDR3 length: 17 amino acids. This chain's CDR3 is CASSPNQTPTIGYGYTF. CDR3 sequence (DNA): TGTGCCAGCTCACCAAACCAGACACCCACAATTGGGTATGGCTACACCTTC.

This chain joins TRBV4-2 and TRBJ1-2, with 10 nucleotides matching TRBD1. V gave up 2 bases and J gave up 5 bases; unmatched junction bases: 14. From germline, CDR1 is LGHNA and CDR2 YNFKEQ. The CDR3 length is 18 residues. The CDR3 region is CASSQFPPGQGFLYGYTF. In DNA form, the CDR3 reads TGTGCCAGCAGCCAATTCCCACCGGGACAGGGGTTTCTATATGGCTACACCTTC.

The V and J genes are TRBV10-2 and TRBJ1-5, with 7 positions matching TRBD1. Germline V gene lookup returns CDR1 WSHSY and CDR2 SAAADI. J was trimmed by 5 bases and V by 6 bases; bases with no gene match: 10. The CDR3 has 15 residues. Here the CDR3 reads CASRQPDRAYQPQHF. The CDR3 bases are TGCGCCAGCAGGCAACCCGACAGGGCCTATCAGCCCCAGCATTTT.